These T cell receptor beta chains were read from a single sample in a study of PD-1 blockade in classical Hodgkin lymphoma. Data came from immunoSEQ multiplex PCR; TCRdb stores just in-frame clones and leaves some out. The table has roughly 96,000 clones, 75% to 90% seen once. The sequencing used peripheral blood mononuclear cells (PBMCs), collected before the second cycle of nivolumab. The receptors were gathered from a human donor with classical Hodgkin lymphoma. Each CDR3 is given with its conserved first and last residue. The order of the fields is clone size, J gene, D gene, V gene, CDR3 DNA, CDR3 protein. D genes are given only for firm matches. Clone size is not always given. Where it is, it says once, few, many or a class for expanded clones.

size: once
J: TRBJ1-2
D: .
V: TRBV29-1
DNA: TGCAGCAACGCTTCCGGGACTCCGAAAAGGTACTATGGCTACACCTTC
CDR3: CSNASGTPKRYYGYTF

size: .
J: TRBJ2-5
D: .
V: TRBV21-1
DNA: TGTGCCAGCAATGACTGGTCGGTGAGAAAGACCCAGTACTTC
CDR3: CASNDWSVRKTQYF

size: .
J: TRBJ1-2
D: .
V: TRBV5-1
DNA: TGCGCCAGCAGCTTGGTGGGGATAACGTATGGCTACACCTTC
CDR3: CASSLVGITYGYTF

size: .
J: TRBJ2-1
D: TRBD2
V: TRBV27
DNA: TGTGCCAGCAGCCCAGGGACTAGCGGGTTTTGGAATGAGCAGTTCTTC
CDR3: CASSPGTSGFWNEQFF

size: .
J: TRBJ2-7
D: TRBD1
V: TRBV18
DNA: TGTGCCAGCTCACCGACAGGGGCCTACGAGCAGTACTTC
CDR3: CASSPTGAYEQYF

size: .
J: TRBJ1-5
D: TRBD1
V: TRBV5-1
DNA: TGCGCCAGCAGCTTGGAACAGGGGGCTCAGCCCCAGCATTTT
CDR3: CASSLEQGAQPQHF

size: .
J: TRBJ2-3
D: .
V: TRBV5-6
DNA: TGTGCCAGCAGCTTGGGGTTGGTTCTTACAGATACGCAGTATTTT
CDR3: CASSLGLVLTDTQYF

size: .
J: TRBJ1-1
D: TRBD1
V: TRBV2
DNA: TGTGCCAGCAGCGCGGGTGGCAGGGGGACTGAAGCTTTCTTT
CDR3: CASSAGGRGTEAFF

size: .
J: TRBJ1-5
D: TRBD1
V: TRBV5-1
DNA: TGCGCCAGCAGCCCTACAGGGGGCGAGCAGCCCCAGCATTTT
CDR3: CASSPTGGEQPQHF

size: .
J: TRBJ2-4
D: TRBD2
V: TRBV7-9
DNA: TGTGCCAGCAGCTTATCTAGCGGGAGATGGGGCATTCAGTACTTC
CDR3: CASSLSSGRWGIQYF

size: once
J: TRBJ2-3
D: TRBD2
V: TRBV6-6
DNA: TGTGCCAGCAGCCCAGGACTAGCGGGAGTGGGCGATACGCAGTATTTT
CDR3: CASSPGLAGVGDTQYF

size: .
J: TRBJ2-2
D: .
V: TRBV7-2
DNA: TGTGCCAGCAGCTTAGGATCGAACACCGGGGAGCTGTTTTTT
CDR3: CASSLGSNTGELFF

size: .
J: TRBJ1-5
D: .
V: TRBV27
DNA: TGTGCCAGCAGTTTAGGGGGGCCAGGTCAGCCCCAGCATTTT
CDR3: CASSLGGPGQPQHF

size: .
J: TRBJ2-1
D: TRBD2
V: TRBV19
DNA: TGTGCCAGTAGTATTCTAGCGGGACGAAACAATGAGCAGTTCTTC
CDR3: CASSILAGRNNEQFF

size: .
J: TRBJ2-3
D: TRBD2
V: TRBV10-1
DNA: TGCGCCAGCAGTGAGTCCTCTTTAACCGGGACTAATTTT
CDR3: CASSESSLTGTNF

size: .
J: TRBJ2-7
D: TRBD2
V: TRBV27
DNA: TGTGCCAGCGGAACACTAGCGGGAGTAGGATGGCAGTACTTC
CDR3: CASGTLAGVGWQYF

size: .
J: TRBJ2-7
D: .
V: TRBV5-1
DNA: TGCGCCAGCAGCTTGGTGGGGGACGGGCATTACGAGCAGTACTTC
CDR3: CASSLVGDGHYEQYF

size: .
J: TRBJ2-7
D: .
V: TRBV18
DNA: TGTGCCAGCTCACCCGGCAGGGTTGGCTACGAGCAGTACTTC
CDR3: CASSPGRVGYEQYF

size: .
J: TRBJ2-1
D: .
V: TRBV27
DNA: TGTGCCAGCAGTTCGTGGTTGGGGGGAAATGAGCAGTTCTTC
CDR3: CASSSWLGGNEQFF

size: .
J: TRBJ2-7
D: .
V: TRBV28
DNA: TGTGCCAGCAGCCGCGGGACAAGGAACTACGAGCAGTACTTC
CDR3: CASSRGTRNYEQYF

size: .
J: TRBJ1-2
D: TRBD1
V: TRBV6-1
DNA: TGTGCCAGCAGTGAACCAGGGGGCGAAAACTATGGCTACACCTTC
CDR3: CASSEPGGENYGYTF